This T cell receptor beta chain is drawn from a study of cytomegalovirus exposure and HLA in healthy donors. The germline V and J ends were trimmed by 0 bases and 4 bases, with 10 bases remaining between them. CDR1 and CDR2 (germline): SGHRS, YFSETQ. CDR3 length: 14 residues. Overall study results and limits: Segments of the TCR beta V type were, in most cases, productive about 87% or about 30% of the time in an earlier analysis.

Researchers ran the PCR with 60 Vbeta and 13 Jbeta primers. The protocol was immunoSEQ multiplex PCR, while the TCRdb copy is restricted to in-frame clones and leaves out a portion. Of 90,000 to 150,000 clones listed, more than 60% are singletons. For this clone: Antigen unknown.

This clonotype was sampled from a woman between 40 and 55 years old in good health and CMV-seronegative. This chain connects TRBV5-1 to TRBJ1-2; D is undetermined. Sequenced input: PBMCs. The CDR3 sequence: CASSLGAEPYGYTF. CDR3 nucleotide sequence: TGCGCCAGCAGCTTGGGGGCAGAGCCCTATGGCTACACCTTC.